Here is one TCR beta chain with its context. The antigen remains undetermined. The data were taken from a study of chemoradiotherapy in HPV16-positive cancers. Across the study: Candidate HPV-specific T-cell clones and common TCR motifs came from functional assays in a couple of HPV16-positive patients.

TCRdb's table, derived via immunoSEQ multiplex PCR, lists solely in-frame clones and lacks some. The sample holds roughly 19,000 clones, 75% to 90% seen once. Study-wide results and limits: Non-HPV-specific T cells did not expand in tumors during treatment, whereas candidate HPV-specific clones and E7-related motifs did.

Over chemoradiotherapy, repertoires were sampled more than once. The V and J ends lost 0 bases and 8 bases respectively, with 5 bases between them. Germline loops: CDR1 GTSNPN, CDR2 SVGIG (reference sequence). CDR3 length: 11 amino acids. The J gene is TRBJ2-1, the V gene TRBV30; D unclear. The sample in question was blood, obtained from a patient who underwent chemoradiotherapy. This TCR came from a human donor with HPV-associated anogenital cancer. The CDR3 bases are TGTGCCTGGAGTGTGGGCCATGAGCAGTTCTTC. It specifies CAWSVGHEQFF.